The clone carrying this T cell receptor (beta chain) was seen only once. TCRdb's copy holds only in-frame clones and misses some; the assay was immunoSEQ multiplex PCR. This sample has about 120,000 clones, with roughly 90% found just once. The data stem from a study of T cell responses to AZD1222 COVID-19 vaccine. Study-level background: Second-dose groups at about 4 or about 12 weeks were pooled.

CDR1 is MNHEY and CDR2 is SVGAGI in the germline V gene. The ends lost 4 bases at V and 8 bases at J; junction bases unmatched: 10. The CDR3 contains 14 residues. The chain has TRBV6-5 and TRBJ1-2; TRBD1 aligns across 7 bases. This receptor was identified in an adult in good health. The material was peripheral blood, obtained on day 0 of AZD1222 vaccination. The CDR3 sequence: CASSSLQGSRGYTF. DNA of the CDR3: TGTGCCAGCAGTTCGTTACAGGGGTCTCGGGGCTACACCTTC.